The clone carrying this TCR beta chain was picked up many times. Its antigen is unknown. These data originate in a study of CD8 T cells in ankylosing spondylitis. Study-level points and caveats: One TCR beta motif, made up of roughly eight highly homologous variants, appeared characteristic of ankylosing spondylitis blood. Clones that were linked to disease were CD8+ and were relatively rare in peripheral blood. Reportedly, matched ankylosing spondylitis synovial fluid was significantly enriched for disease-linked clones.

In making TCR beta libraries, quantitative 5'-RACE with molecular barcodes was used. TCRdb re-analysed the 5' RACE reads in MiXCR, keeping a single row per CDR3 protein. The data show about 220,000 distinct CDR3 sequences, 10% seen once. Trimming took 6 bases from V and 6 from J; bases not matched to a gene: 10. From germline, CDR1 is MGHDK and CDR2 SYGVNS. The CDR3 extends over 17 amino acids. The receptor was derived from a male donor with ankylosing spondylitis or in good health (not recorded which). The chain recombines TRBV25-1 with TRBJ2-2, with 13 bases matching TRBD2. Specimen: blood, either unsorted or a sorted T cell fraction (not recorded which). CDR3 loop: CASSLGTSGVRSGELFF. In nucleotides, the CDR3 is TGTGCCAGCAGCCTAGGGACTAGCGGGGTGAGGTCCGGGGAGCTGTTTTTT.